This is a list of T cell receptor beta chains from one sample in a study of beta chain features in type 1 diabetes. Sequenced by immunoSEQ multiplex PCR; TCRdb stores in-frame clones only, minus some. Among fewer than 350,000 clones listed, about 15% were seen once. The sequenced sample consisted of naive CD4+ T cells from blood. Receptor source: a man between 18 and 35 years old with type 1 diabetes. Both conserved end residues are part of each CDR3. The order of the fields is D gene, V gene, J gene, clone size, CDR3 protein, CDR3 DNA. D genes are given only for firm matches. The size field is filled for only some rows; it gives once, few, many or a size class.

D: .; V: TRBV18; J: TRBJ1-2; size: .; CDR3: CASSPPEWGYTF; DNA: TGTGCCAGCTCACCGCCCGAGTGGGGCTACACCTTC
D: TRBD2; V: TRBV7-7; J: TRBJ2-5; size: .; CDR3: CASGGLAGGPQETQYF; DNA: TGTGCCAGCGGAGGACTAGCGGGGGGGCCCCAAGAGACCCAGTACTTC
D: TRBD1; V: TRBV28; J: TRBJ1-2; size: few; CDR3: CASSLSWGQTTYGYTF; DNA: TGTGCCAGCAGTTTAAGCTGGGGACAGACAACCTATGGCTACACCTTC
D: TRBD2; V: TRBV6-1; J: TRBJ2-3; size: few; CDR3: CASRGPSGSTDTQYF; DNA: TGTGCCAGCAGGGGCCCTAGCGGGTCCACAGATACGCAGTATTTT
D: .; V: TRBV6-6; J: TRBJ2-7; size: few; CDR3: CASSYMAYEQYF; DNA: TGTGCCAGCAGTTACATGGCATACGAGCAGTACTTC
D: TRBD1; V: TRBV30; J: TRBJ1-1; size: .; CDR3: CAWSADRAWEAFF; DNA: TGTGCCTGGAGCGCAGACAGGGCTTGGGAAGCTTTCTTT
D: TRBD1; V: TRBV25-1; J: TRBJ1-2; size: few; CDR3: CASSVRTGGLDGYTF; DNA: TGTGCCAGCAGTGTTCGGACAGGGGGCTTGGATGGCTACACCTTC
D: TRBD1; V: TRBV6-1; J: TRBJ1-2; size: .; CDR3: CASSPLTGRGYTF; DNA: TGTGCCAGCAGTCCCCTGACAGGGCGCGGCTACACCTTC
D: TRBD2; V: TRBV2; J: TRBJ2-3; size: few; CDR3: CASKLAGDTQYF; DNA: TGTGCCAGCAAACTAGCGGGGGATACGCAGTATTTT
D: TRBD1; V: TRBV5-1; J: TRBJ2-5; size: few; CDR3: CASSPQTGQETQYF; DNA: TGCGCCAGCAGCCCCCAGACAGGGCAAGAGACCCAGTACTTC
D: .; V: TRBV10-3; J: TRBJ2-3; size: .; CDR3: CAISESAAQYF; DNA: TGTGCCATCAGTGAGTCGGCGGCGCAGTATTTT
D: .; V: TRBV7-2; J: TRBJ2-7; size: .; CDR3: CASGSDRYSYEQYF; DNA: TGTGCCAGCGGAAGCGACAGATACTCCTACGAGCAGTACTTC
D: TRBD1; V: TRBV10-3; J: TRBJ2-2; size: .; CDR3: CAIHRQGTTNTGELFF; DNA: TGTGCCATCCATAGACAGGGGACGACTAACACCGGGGAGCTGTTTTTT
D: TRBD1; V: TRBV2; J: TRBJ1-1; size: .; CDR3: CASNGRGLRNTEAFF; DNA: TGTGCCAGCAATGGCAGGGGGCTAAGGAACACTGAAGCTTTCTTT
D: .; V: TRBV28; J: TRBJ2-7; size: few; CDR3: CASSLQVYEQYF; DNA: TGTGCCAGCAGTTTACAGGTCTACGAGCAGTACTTC
D: .; V: TRBV7-2; J: TRBJ2-5; size: .; CDR3: CASSQAAGRIDPHF; DNA: TGTGCCAGCAGCCAGGCCGCAGGGCGCATTGACCCTCACTTC
D: .; V: TRBV30; J: TRBJ2-6; size: .; CDR3: CAWSSGSGANVLTF; DNA: TGTGCCTGGAGTTCGGGCTCTGGGGCCAACGTCCTGACTTTC
D: TRBD1; V: TRBV4-2; J: TRBJ1-5; size: few; CDR3: CASSQVWDYDRGNPQHF; DNA: TGTGCCAGCAGCCAAGTTTGGGACTACGACAGGGGTAATCCCCAGCATTTT
D: TRBD1; V: TRBV5-6; J: TRBJ2-5; size: .; CDR3: CASSLEDRDYF; DNA: TGTGCCAGCAGCTTGGAGGACAGGGACTACTTC
D: .; V: TRBV6-1; J: TRBJ2-5; size: few; CDR3: CASSGRDTGRVDQYF; DNA: TGTGCCAGCAGTGGCCGGGACACTGGGCGCGTGGACCAGTACTTC
D: TRBD2; V: TRBV20-1; J: TRBJ2-3; size: .; CDR3: CSASTSDTQYF; DNA: TGCAGTGCTTCGACTAGCGATACGCAGTATTTT
D: TRBD1; V: TRBV5-1; J: TRBJ1-1; size: few; CDR3: CASSPGTGGPNTEAFF; DNA: TGCGCCAGCAGCCCGGGGACAGGGGGCCCCAACACTGAAGCTTTCTTT
D: TRBD1; V: TRBV18; J: TRBJ2-7; size: few; CDR3: CASSRQGTSYEQYF; DNA: TGTGCCAGCTCCCGACAGGGGACTTCCTACGAGCAGTACTTC
D: TRBD1; V: TRBV5-1; J: TRBJ2-7; size: .; CDR3: CASSFGQGGYEQYF; DNA: TGCGCCAGCAGCTTTGGACAGGGCGGGTACGAGCAGTACTTC
D: .; V: TRBV7-9; J: TRBJ2-5; size: .; CDR3: CASSLSGETQYF; DNA: TGTGCCAGCAGCCTAAGCGGGGAGACCCAGTACTTC
D: .; V: TRBV7-2; J: TRBJ2-1; size: .; CDR3: CASSLGISLRYRDNEQFF; DNA: TGTGCCAGCAGCTTAGGTATATCCCTACGGTACAGGGACAATGAGCAGTTCTTC